The T cell receptor beta chain described here comes from a study of blood T cell repertoires in COVID-19. Overall study: The United States, Italy and Spain were the sources of the acute and convalescent COVID-19 samples. T cells, B-cell-depleted T cells, or PBMCs provided the cDNA or gDNA that served as material.

The count of this clone is one. In the authors' workflow: Amplifying reference gene primers gave estimates of nucleated cell counts. Assay used: immunoSEQ multiplex PCR; TCRdb lists only in-frame clones, some missing. V and J calls and clone size are copied from that table; D and trimming were computed from the DNA. The sample lists fewer than 50,000 clones, nearly 80% occurring once. The V segment lost 4 bases and the J segment 1 base; nucleotides outside the gene matches: 6. Germline-derived CDR1 and CDR2 are SGHTA and FQGNSA. The length of the CDR3 is 15 residues. This chain joins TRBV7-2 and TRBJ1-1, with 7 nucleotides matching TRBD1. The TCR comes from a man in his 70s with acute or convalescent COVID-19. Sequenced material: peripheral blood. The CDR3 DNA sequence: TGTGCCAGCAGCTCTCAGGGGGGTCCGAACACTGAAGCTTTCTTT. Protein sequence: CASSSQGGPNTEAFF.